This is a list of T cell receptor beta chains from one sample in a study of T cell responses to AZD1222 COVID-19 vaccine. Profiling relied on immunoSEQ multiplex PCR, and the TCRdb table lists in-frame clones only, not all of them. The table lists under 80,000 clones, about 81% of them singletons, with 20% to 30% in the top ten. The sample consisted of peripheral blood, taken 28 days after the second AZD1222 dose. These receptors originate from an adult who received the AZD1222 COVID-19 vaccine. The CDR3 runs from the conserved cysteine through the conserved F or W. Each record gives: V gene, J gene, CDR3 protein.

v_gene: TRBV3-1/TRBV3-2; j_gene: TRBJ2-3; CDR3aa: CASSRGAGGTDTQYF
v_gene: TRBV27; j_gene: TRBJ2-7; CDR3aa: CASSGLAGGNEQYF
v_gene: TRBV4-1; j_gene: TRBJ2-3; CDR3aa: CASSHGVAGADTQYF
v_gene: TRBV4-2; j_gene: TRBJ1-6; CDR3aa: CASSQSPESSYNSPLHF
v_gene: TRBV30; j_gene: TRBJ1-5; CDR3aa: CAGGQGGNQPQHF
v_gene: TRBV19; j_gene: TRBJ2-7; CDR3aa: CANQSGQGGPYEQYF
v_gene: TRBV27; j_gene: TRBJ1-6; CDR3aa: CASRFYNSPLHF
v_gene: TRBV10-2; j_gene: TRBJ2-1; CDR3aa: CASLGIEGLAGVNEQFF
v_gene: TRBV30; j_gene: TRBJ2-6; CDR3aa: CAWDRATGANVLTF
v_gene: TRBV6-2/TRBV6-3; j_gene: TRBJ1-5; CDR3aa: CASSYSGGFNQPQHF
v_gene: TRBV3-1/TRBV3-2; j_gene: TRBJ2-5; CDR3aa: CASRVQETQYF
v_gene: TRBV6-5; j_gene: TRBJ2-7; CDR3aa: CASSSLLGGETYEQYF
v_gene: TRBV27; j_gene: TRBJ2-7; CDR3aa: CASSLSTGGRNEQYF
v_gene: TRBV10-3; j_gene: TRBJ2-1; CDR3aa: CAISVGMNNEQFF
v_gene: TRBV19; j_gene: TRBJ2-7; CDR3aa: CASSPTPGQGSYEQYF
v_gene: TRBV7-2; j_gene: TRBJ1-4; CDR3aa: CASSPTGTAFNEKLFF
v_gene: TRBV3-1/TRBV3-2; j_gene: TRBJ2-1; CDR3aa: CASSPGRVFNEQFF
v_gene: TRBV7-3; j_gene: TRBJ2-3; CDR3aa: CASGRESTDTQYF
v_gene: TRBV12-3/TRBV12-4; j_gene: TRBJ1-2; CDR3aa: CASSRRTDYGYTF
v_gene: TRBV24-1; j_gene: TRBJ1-2; CDR3aa: CATSDGKRGYTF
v_gene: TRBV12-3/TRBV12-4; j_gene: TRBJ1-5; CDR3aa: CASSARGQPQHF
v_gene: TRBV9; j_gene: TRBJ2-1; CDR3aa: CASSSTRAPSYNEQFF
v_gene: TRBV7-8; j_gene: TRBJ2-3; CDR3aa: CASSRDTGTGTDTQYF
v_gene: TRBV19; j_gene: TRBJ1-1; CDR3aa: CASSSPGTGKTEAFF
v_gene: TRBV11-2; j_gene: TRBJ1-2; CDR3aa: CASRRPGQGSDGYTF
v_gene: TRBV25-1; j_gene: TRBJ2-2; CDR3aa: CASSKGLAGDLNGELFF
v_gene: TRBV13; j_gene: TRBJ1-4; CDR3aa: CASSPHRGAPEKLFF
v_gene: TRBV6-5; j_gene: TRBJ1-2; CDR3aa: CASRSGQANYGYTF
v_gene: TRBV29-1; j_gene: TRBJ1-3; CDR3aa: CSVGRDEGNTIYF
v_gene: TRBV7-2; j_gene: TRBJ2-1; CDR3aa: CASSSFVRGNEQFF
v_gene: TRBV14; j_gene: TRBJ2-7; CDR3aa: CASSQDPGSSYEQYF
v_gene: TRBV29-1; j_gene: TRBJ1-2; CDR3aa: CSARDRGLYGYTF
v_gene: TRBV5-5; j_gene: TRBJ2-3; CDR3aa: CASSGGADTQYF
v_gene: TRBV6-2/TRBV6-3; j_gene: TRBJ2-3; CDR3aa: CASSFHRPTSSTDTQYF
v_gene: TRBV6-5; j_gene: TRBJ2-7; CDR3aa: CATKEGVTSSEGVYF
v_gene: TRBV7-2; j_gene: TRBJ2-1; CDR3aa: CASSLFRHDEQFF
v_gene: TRBV7-9; j_gene: TRBJ2-5; CDR3aa: CASSTGTGQETQYF
v_gene: TRBV4-1; j_gene: TRBJ1-4; CDR3aa: CASSQDSTITNEKLFF
v_gene: TRBV6-2/TRBV6-3; j_gene: TRBJ2-1; CDR3aa: CASSYSGFGGRIDNEQFF
v_gene: TRBV6-2/TRBV6-3; j_gene: TRBJ2-7; CDR3aa: CASSYSLFTGEGNEQYF
v_gene: TRBV7-3; j_gene: TRBJ2-1; CDR3aa: CASSPDYSPYNEQFF
v_gene: TRBV18; j_gene: TRBJ1-3; CDR3aa: CASSLSDSSGNTIYF
v_gene: TRBV4-3; j_gene: TRBJ1-4; CDR3aa: CASSRSRTHNEKLFF
v_gene: TRBV10-3; j_gene: TRBJ1-1; CDR3aa: CAISENSLNTEAFF
v_gene: TRBV14; j_gene: TRBJ1-2; CDR3aa: CASSQEGTGGLANYGYTF
v_gene: TRBV24-1; j_gene: TRBJ1-1; CDR3aa: CATSGTGGGTEAFF
v_gene: TRBV3-1/TRBV3-2; j_gene: TRBJ2-7; CDR3aa: CASSRLLAGTWNEQYF
v_gene: TRBV7-6; j_gene: TRBJ2-3; CDR3aa: CASSLADTQYF
v_gene: TRBV20-1; j_gene: TRBJ2-1; CDR3aa: CSARPHNEQFF
v_gene: TRBV5-4; j_gene: TRBJ2-7; CDR3aa: CASSFGSYEQYF
v_gene: TRBV7-3; j_gene: TRBJ1-1; CDR3aa: CASSSDSAKGEAFF
v_gene: TRBV5-8; j_gene: TRBJ1-4; CDR3aa: CASSLEGRANEKLFF
v_gene: TRBV29-1; j_gene: TRBJ1-4; CDR3aa: CSVEDLLGGEKLFF